Below are 14 T cell receptor beta chains sequenced from a single sample in a study of T-cell memory formation after mild COVID-19. TCRdb independently ran MiXCR on the 5' RACE reads; one entry per CDR3 protein. The sample holds about 170,000 distinct CDR3 sequences, 10% to 15% seen once. The sample comprised PBMCs or a T cell subset sorted from them (not recorded which). These receptors all stem from a young man who had mild COVID-19 (a few samples of this study predate the infection). Cell type and time point are not known.

The rearrangement links TRBV7-9 to TRBJ2-4; no reliable D call. Germline-derived CDR1 and CDR2 are SEHNR and FQNEAQ (reference sequence). The CDR3 has 13 residues. Deletions cut 2 bases from V and 5 bases from J, with 7 bases between. CDR3 bases: TGTGCCAGCAGCTTACGGGTAGAAAACATTCAGTACTTC. It translates to CASSLRVENIQYF.

The V and J genes are TRBV7-2 and TRBJ2-5; possible D gene TRBD1, 6 bases. Germline V lookup: CDR1 SGHTA, CDR2 FQGNSA. The CDR3 has 13 amino acids. V was shortened by 5 bases and J by 5 bases, with 12 bases between the two germline ends. The CDR3 coding sequence is TGTGCCAGCAGCCGGACAGCATTCGAGACCCAGTACTTC. Protein product: CASSRTAFETQYF.

V gene TRBV6-5 combines with J gene TRBJ2-3, with TRBD2 matching over 14 bases. V trimming: 6 bases; J trimming: 2 bases; junction bases outside the gene matches: 4. Germline-derived CDR1 and CDR2 are MNHEY and SVGAGI. CDR3 length: 16 amino acids. This CDR3 reads CASSRLAGGITDTQYF. In nucleotides, the CDR3 is TGTGCCAGCAGCCGACTAGCGGGGGGGATCACAGATACGCAGTATTTT.

This clonotype was seen a handful of times. As DNA, the CDR3 is TGTGCCAGCAGCTCACACCCAACTAATGAAAAACTGTTTTTT. Its protein is CASSSHPTNEKLFF. The chain is built from TRBV5-6 and TRBJ1-4, with no clear D. Germline CDR1 reads SGHDT; CDR2 reads YYEEEE. Trimming shortened V by 3 bases and J by 0 bases, and 6 bases separated the two germline ends. This CDR3 has 14 residues.

This clonotype was recorded a few times. V gene TRBV5-1 combines with J gene TRBJ2-7; TRBD2 is a possible D gene (5 bases). The germline V gene has CDR1 SGHRS and CDR2 YFSETQ. This CDR3 spans 15 amino acids. Trimming stripped 0 bases from V and 0 bases from J, with 10 bases between. CDR3 in amino acids: CASSLGTVSSYEQYF. The CDR3 DNA reads TGCGCCAGCAGCTTGGGGACTGTGAGCTCCTACGAGCAGTACTTC. The complete variable domain, with remaining parts taken from reference TRBV5-1 and TRBJ2-7, reads KAGVTQTPRYLIKTRGQQVTLSCSPISGHRSVSWYQQTPGQGLQFLFEYFSETQRNKGNFPGRFSGRQFSNSRSEMNVSTLELGDSALYLCASSLGTVSSYEQYFGPGTRLTVT.

The CDR3 nucleotides are TGTGCCATCAGACCGGGACAGGGGGCTGATCAGCCCCAGCATTTT. Encoded protein: CAIRPGQGADQPQHF. The chain couples TRBV10-3 to TRBJ1-5, with 12 nucleotides matching TRBD1. The V and J ends lost 6 bases and 5 bases, in that order; junction bases with no gene match: 5. Per the germline V gene, CDR1 is ENHRY and CDR2 is SYGVKD. The CDR3 is made up of 15 amino acids.

The V and J genes are TRBV24-1 and TRBJ2-4, with 9 bases fitting TRBD1. CDR3 length equals 17 residues. V lost 4 bases to trimming and J lost 9 bases; unmatched junction nucleotides: 15. The germline V gene encodes CDR1 KGHDR and CDR2 SFDVKD. The DNA of the CDR3 is TGTGCCACCAGTGACGCCGGGACAGGGAGTCCCGTTAGCATTCAGTACTTC. Protein sequence: CATSDAGTGSPVSIQYF.

J is TRBJ1-2 and V is TRBV5-1; 7 bases map to TRBD1. The germline CDR1 and CDR2 sequences are SGHRS and YFSETQ. CDR3 length: 18 residues. V lost 4 bases and J lost 4; bases outside the gene matches: 19. The CDR3 sequence is CASSGEATGTVPPYGYTF. In nucleotides, the CDR3 is TGCGCCAGCAGCGGGGAGGCGACAGGGACAGTTCCCCCCTATGGCTACACCTTC.

A few counts support this clonotype. V usage is TRBV6-5 and J usage is TRBJ1-2; D is unclear. The V end lost 1 base, the J end lost 4 bases, and 10 bases lay between the germline ends. Germline CDR1 MNHEY, CDR2 SVGAGI. The CDR3 loop spans 14 amino acids. Here the CDR3 reads CASSYLEGSYGYTF. The CDR3 bases are TGTGCCAGCAGTTACTTAGAGGGTAGCTATGGCTACACCTTC.

The rearrangement links TRBV5-1 to TRBJ1-5, with D hard to call. V was cut by 4 bases and J by 2 bases, with 10 bases left in between. The CDR3 runs to 14 residues. Germline CDR1 is SGHRS and CDR2 is YFSETQ. As DNA, the CDR3 is TGCGCCAGCAGCCCGGGATTCGGCAATCAGCCCCAGCATTTT. Translated: CASSPGFGNQPQHF.

This clonotype was observed a few times. V and J are TRBV6-5 and TRBJ2-2, with D perhaps being TRBD1 or TRBD2 (5 bases each). Germline CDR1 is MNHEY and CDR2 is SVGAGI. The CDR3 is made up of 15 amino acids. V was trimmed by 10 bases and J by 3 bases, leaving 18 bases between them. The CDR3 DNA reads TGTGCCACCCGGGTCAGGGACCAGTACACCGGGGAGCTGTTTTTT. Translation: CATRVRDQYTGELFF.

The V call is TRBV5-1, the J call TRBJ2-7; possible D gene TRBD1, 7 bases. This CDR3 is built from 14 residues. The germline gives CDR1 SGHRS, CDR2 YFSETQ. The V gene lost 3 bases and the J gene lost 1 base, with 11 bases spanning the gap. The CDR3 DNA sequence: TGCGCCAGCAGCTGGGGGGACAGATCCTACGAGCAGTACTTC. Amino acids: CASSWGDRSYEQYF. Variable domain in full (rest from reference TRBV5-1 and TRBJ2-7): KAGVTQTPRYLIKTRGQQVTLSCSPISGHRSVSWYQQTPGQGLQFLFEYFSETQRNKGNFPGRFSGRQFSNSRSEMNVSTLELGDSALYLCASSWGDRSYEQYFGPGTRLTVT.

V gene TRBV28 combines with J gene TRBJ1-2; 7 nucleotides match TRBD1. With 7 bases clipped from V and 4 bases from J, the junction kept 6 bases outside the gene matches. Germline loops: CDR1 MDHEN, CDR2 SYDVKM. This CDR3 region has 13 residues. CDR3 bases: TGTGCCAGCAACGTAGGACAGGTCTATGGCTACACCTTC. Translated, it gives CASNVGQVYGYTF.

The V call is TRBV20-1, the J call TRBJ1-5, with 10 bases aligning to TRBD1. CDR3 size: 15 residues. With 5 bases clipped from V and 2 bases from J, the junction kept 6 bases outside the gene matches. Germline CDR1 DFQATT, CDR2 SNEGSKA (reference sequence). DNA for the CDR3: TGCAGTGCTGGGCAGACAGGGGGCGGCAATCAGCCCCAGCATTTT. It translates to CSAGQTGGGNQPQHF.